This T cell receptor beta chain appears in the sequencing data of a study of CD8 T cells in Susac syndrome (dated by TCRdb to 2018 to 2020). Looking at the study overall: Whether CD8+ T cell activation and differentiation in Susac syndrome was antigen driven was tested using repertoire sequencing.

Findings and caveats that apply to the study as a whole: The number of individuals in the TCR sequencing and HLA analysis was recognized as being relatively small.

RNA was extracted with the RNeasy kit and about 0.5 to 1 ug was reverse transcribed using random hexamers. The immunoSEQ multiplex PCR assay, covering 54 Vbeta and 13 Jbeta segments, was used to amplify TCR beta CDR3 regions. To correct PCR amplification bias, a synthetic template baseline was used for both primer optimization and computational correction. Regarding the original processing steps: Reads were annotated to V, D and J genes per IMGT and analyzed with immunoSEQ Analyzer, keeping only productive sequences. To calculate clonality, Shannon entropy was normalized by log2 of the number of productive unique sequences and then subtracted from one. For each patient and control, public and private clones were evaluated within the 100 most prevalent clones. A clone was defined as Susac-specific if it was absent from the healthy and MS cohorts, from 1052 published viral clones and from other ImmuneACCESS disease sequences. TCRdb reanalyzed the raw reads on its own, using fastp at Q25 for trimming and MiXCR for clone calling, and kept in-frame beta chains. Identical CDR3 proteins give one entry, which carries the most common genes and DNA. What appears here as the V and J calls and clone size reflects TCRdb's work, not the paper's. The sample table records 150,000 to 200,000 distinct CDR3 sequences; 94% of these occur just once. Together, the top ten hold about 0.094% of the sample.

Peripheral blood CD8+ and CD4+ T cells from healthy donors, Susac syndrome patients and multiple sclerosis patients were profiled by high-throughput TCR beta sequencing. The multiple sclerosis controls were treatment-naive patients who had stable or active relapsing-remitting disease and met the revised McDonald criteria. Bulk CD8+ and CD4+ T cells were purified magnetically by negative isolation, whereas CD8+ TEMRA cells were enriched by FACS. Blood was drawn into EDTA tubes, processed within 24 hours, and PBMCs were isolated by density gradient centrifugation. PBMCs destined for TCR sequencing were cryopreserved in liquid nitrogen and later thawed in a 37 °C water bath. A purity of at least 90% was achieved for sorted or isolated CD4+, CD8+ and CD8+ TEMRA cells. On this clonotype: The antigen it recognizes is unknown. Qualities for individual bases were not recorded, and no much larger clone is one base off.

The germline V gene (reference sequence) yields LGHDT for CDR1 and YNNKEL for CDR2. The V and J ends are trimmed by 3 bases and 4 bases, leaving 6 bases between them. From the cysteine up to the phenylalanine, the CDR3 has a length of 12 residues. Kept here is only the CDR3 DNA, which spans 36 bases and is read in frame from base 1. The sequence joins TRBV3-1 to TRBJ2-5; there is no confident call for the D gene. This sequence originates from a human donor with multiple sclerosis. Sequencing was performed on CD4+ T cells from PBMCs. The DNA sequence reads TGTGCCAGCAGCCATTGGGGAGAGACCCAGTACTTC. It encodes CASSHWGETQYF.